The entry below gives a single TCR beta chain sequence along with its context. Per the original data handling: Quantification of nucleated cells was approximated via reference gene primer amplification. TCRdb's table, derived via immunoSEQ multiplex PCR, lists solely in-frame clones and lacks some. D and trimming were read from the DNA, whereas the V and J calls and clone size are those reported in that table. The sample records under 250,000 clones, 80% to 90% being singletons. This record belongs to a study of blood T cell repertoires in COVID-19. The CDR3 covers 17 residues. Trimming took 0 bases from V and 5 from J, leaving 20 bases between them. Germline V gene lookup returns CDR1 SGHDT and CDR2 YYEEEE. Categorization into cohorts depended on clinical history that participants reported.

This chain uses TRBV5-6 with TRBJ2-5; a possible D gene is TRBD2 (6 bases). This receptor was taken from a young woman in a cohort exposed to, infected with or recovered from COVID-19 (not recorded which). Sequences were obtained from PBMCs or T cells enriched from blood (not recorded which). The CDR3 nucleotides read TGTGCCAGCAGCTTGGGGTCCCACGGGGCGGGATGGGAGACCCAGTACTTC. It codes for CASSLGSHGAGWETQYF.